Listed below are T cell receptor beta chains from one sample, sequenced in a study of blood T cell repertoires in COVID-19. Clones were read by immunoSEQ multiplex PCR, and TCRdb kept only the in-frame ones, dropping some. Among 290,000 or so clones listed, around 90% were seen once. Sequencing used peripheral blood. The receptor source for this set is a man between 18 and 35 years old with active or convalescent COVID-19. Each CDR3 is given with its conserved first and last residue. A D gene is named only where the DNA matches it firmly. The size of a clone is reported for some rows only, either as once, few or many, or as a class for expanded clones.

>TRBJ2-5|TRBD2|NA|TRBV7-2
CASILLAGGLETQYF
TGTGCCAGCATACTCCTAGCGGGGGGTCTGGAGACCCAGTACTTC
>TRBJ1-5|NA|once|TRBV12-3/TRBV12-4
CASSAGGRPQHF
TGTGCCAGCAGTGCAGGAGGACGGCCCCAGCATTTT
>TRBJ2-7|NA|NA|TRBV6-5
CASSYFERTYEQYF
TGTGCCAGCAGTTACTTCGAGCGGACCTACGAGCAGTACTTC
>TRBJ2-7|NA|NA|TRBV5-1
CASSLGSRGLSYEQYF
TGCGCCAGCAGCTTAGGTTCGCGGGGGCTGTCCTACGAGCAGTACTTC
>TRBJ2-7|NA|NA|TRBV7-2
CASSHGGSRSEQYF
TGTGCCAGCAGCCATGGGGGGTCCCGAAGCGAGCAGTACTTC
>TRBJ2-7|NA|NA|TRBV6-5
CASSYPSSGAYEQYF
TGTGCCAGCAGTTACCCGAGTTCAGGGGCCTACGAGCAGTACTTC
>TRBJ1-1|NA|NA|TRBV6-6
CASRRTELNTEAFF
TGTGCCAGCCGGAGGACAGAGCTGAACACTGAAGCTTTCTTT
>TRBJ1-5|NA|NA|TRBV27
CASSPTGNQPQHF
TGTGCCAGCAGTCCTACAGGGAATCAGCCCCAGCATTTT
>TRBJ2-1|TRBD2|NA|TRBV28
CASKTGGPFNEQFF
TGTGCCAGCAAAACGGGAGGGCCGTTCAATGAGCAGTTCTTC
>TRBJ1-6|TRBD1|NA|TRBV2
CASKTGVYNSPLHF
TGTGCCAGCAAAACAGGGGTCTATAATTCACCCCTCCACTTT
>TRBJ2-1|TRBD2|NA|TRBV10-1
CASSVSGRADYNEQFF
TGCGCCAGCAGTGTTAGCGGGAGGGCGGACTACAATGAGCAGTTCTTC
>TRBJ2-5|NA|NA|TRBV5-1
CASSTSQETQYF
TGCGCCAGCAGCACCAGTCAAGAGACCCAGTACTTC
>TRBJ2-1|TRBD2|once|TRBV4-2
CASSKAIGTSGRAGDEQFF
TGTGCCAGCAGCAAAGCGATAGGGACTAGCGGGAGGGCGGGTGATGAGCAGTTCTTC
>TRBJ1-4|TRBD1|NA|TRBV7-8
CASSPGQGGEKLFF
TGTGCCAGCAGCCCCGGACAGGGAGGCGAAAAACTGTTTTTT
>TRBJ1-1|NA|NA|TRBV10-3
CAISAAGLENTEAFF
TGTGCCATCAGTGCGGCGGGACTCGAGAACACTGAAGCTTTCTTT
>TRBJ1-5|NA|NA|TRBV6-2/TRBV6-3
CASSLETTLKRGHNQPQHF
TGTGCCAGCAGCTTGGAAACAACCTTAAAAAGGGGACACAATCAGCCCCAGCATTTT
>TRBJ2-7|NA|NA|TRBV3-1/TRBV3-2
CASSLRRGYEQYF
TGTGCCAGCAGCCTGCGCAGAGGATACGAGCAGTACTTC
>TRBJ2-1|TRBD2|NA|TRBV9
CASSVVDRLAGVGFNEQFF
TGTGCCAGCAGCGTAGTTGACAGACTAGCGGGGGTTGGTTTCAATGAGCAGTTCTTC
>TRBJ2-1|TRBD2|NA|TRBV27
CASSLFWLAGDEQFF
TGTGCCAGCAGTTTATTTTGGCTAGCGGGAGATGAGCAGTTCTTC
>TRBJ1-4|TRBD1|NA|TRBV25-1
CASSDDRGGEKLFF
TGTGCCAGCAGCGATGACAGGGGGGGAGAAAAACTGTTTTTT
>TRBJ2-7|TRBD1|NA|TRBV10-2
CASSERTGREQYF
TGCGCCAGCAGTGAACGGACAGGACGCGAGCAGTACTTC
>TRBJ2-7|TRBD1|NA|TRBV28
CASSLFPGQGGIEQYF
TGTGCCAGCAGTTTATTCCCGGGACAGGGTGGAATCGAACAGTACTTC
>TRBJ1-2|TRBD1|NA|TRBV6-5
CASSSGQGNGYTF
TGTGCCAGCAGCTCGGGACAGGGCAATGGCTACACCTTC
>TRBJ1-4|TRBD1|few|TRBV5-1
CATKRDSQNEKLFF
TGCGCCACCAAAAGGGACAGCCAAAATGAAAAACTGTTTTTT
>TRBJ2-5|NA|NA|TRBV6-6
CASSATGVEETQYF
TGTGCCAGCAGCGCCACGGGGGTAGAAGAGACCCAGTACTTC
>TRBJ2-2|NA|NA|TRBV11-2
CASSRKGRLELAGELFF
TGTGCCAGCAGCAGGAAGGGGCGTCTAGAATTGGCCGGGGAGCTGTTTTTT
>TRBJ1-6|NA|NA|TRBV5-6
CASSLELRGANSPLHF
TGTGCCAGCAGCTTGGAATTACGGGGTGCGAATTCACCCCTCCACTTT
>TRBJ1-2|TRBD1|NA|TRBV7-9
CASSHPRDRGNGYTF
TGTGCCAGCAGCCACCCTCGGGACAGGGGTAATGGCTACACCTTC
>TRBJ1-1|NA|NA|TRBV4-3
CASSHNPGGNSEAFF
TGCGCCAGCAGCCATAACCCCGGGGGGAATTCCGAAGCTTTCTTT
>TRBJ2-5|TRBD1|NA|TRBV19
CASSFEGQGAGETQYF
TGTGCCAGTAGCTTCGAAGGACAGGGGGCGGGGGAGACCCAGTACTTC
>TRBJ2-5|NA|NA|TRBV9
CASSGLQETQYF
TGTGCCAGCAGTGGACTTCAAGAGACCCAGTACTTC
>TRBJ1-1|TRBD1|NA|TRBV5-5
CASSLGRGGGEAFF
TGTGCCAGCAGCTTGGGGAGAGGGGGCGGCGAAGCTTTCTTT
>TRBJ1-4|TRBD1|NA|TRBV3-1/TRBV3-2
CASSQDLVAGGGEKLFF
TGTGCCAGCAGCCAAGATCTTGTGGCAGGGGGCGGTGAAAAACTGTTTTTT
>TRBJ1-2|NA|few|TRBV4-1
CASSQVEGEVAF
TGCGCCAGCAGCCAAGTCGAGGGAGAGGTCGCCTTC
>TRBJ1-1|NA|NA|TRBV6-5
CASILTGGLTEAFF
TGTGCCAGCATCCTAACGGGGGGTCTCACTGAAGCTTTCTTT
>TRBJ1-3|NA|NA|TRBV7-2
CASSLEEGYSGNTIYF
TGTGCCAGCAGCTTAGAGGAGGGCTACTCTGGAAACACCATATATTTT
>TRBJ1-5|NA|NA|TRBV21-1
CASSRRDRWTQPQHF
TGTGCCAGCAGCAGACGGGACAGGTGGACTCAGCCCCAGCATTTT
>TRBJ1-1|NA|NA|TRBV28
CASSLKEATEAFF
TGTGCCAGCAGTTTAAAGGAGGCCACTGAAGCTTTCTTT
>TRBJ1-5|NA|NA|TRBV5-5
CASSALTGKQPQHF
TGTGCCAGCAGCGCCCTCACAGGGAAGCAGCCCCAGCATTTT
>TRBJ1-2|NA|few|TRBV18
CASSHTTDSTFGYTF
TGTGCCAGCTCGCATACCACGGACAGTACGTTTGGCTACACCTTC
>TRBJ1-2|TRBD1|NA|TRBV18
CASSPQRTGAYGYTF
TGTGCCAGCTCACCACAGCGGACAGGGGCCTATGGCTACACCTTC
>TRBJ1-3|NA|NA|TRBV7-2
CASSLQGRAFGNTIYF
TGTGCCAGCAGCTTACAGGGCAGGGCGTTTGGAAACACCATATATTTT
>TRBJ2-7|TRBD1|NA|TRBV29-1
CSVGPLGTEYEQYF
TGCAGCGTCGGACCCTTGGGGACAGAGTACGAGCAGTACTTC
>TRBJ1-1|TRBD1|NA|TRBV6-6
CASSPLLGQGGPNTEAFF
TGTGCCAGCAGTCCTCTTCTGGGACAGGGGGGACCGAACACTGAAGCTTTCTTT
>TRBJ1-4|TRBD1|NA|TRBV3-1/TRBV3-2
CASSHRQGNEKLFF
TGTGCCAGCAGCCACAGACAGGGTAATGAAAAACTGTTTTTT
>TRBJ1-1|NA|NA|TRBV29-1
CSVVDSSVTEAFF
TGCAGCGTTGTGGACAGTAGTGTCACTGAAGCTTTCTTT
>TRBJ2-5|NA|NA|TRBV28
CASSPTASRETQYF
TGTGCCAGCAGTCCAACGGCGTCGCGGGAGACCCAGTACTTC
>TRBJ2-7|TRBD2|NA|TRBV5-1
CASSSLKAGGSYEQYF
TGCGCCAGCAGCTCACTTAAAGCGGGAGGCTCGTACGAGCAGTACTTC
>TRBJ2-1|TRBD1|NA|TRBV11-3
CASSSSGGNEQFF
TGTGCCAGCAGCTCTTCAGGGGGCAATGAGCAGTTCTTC
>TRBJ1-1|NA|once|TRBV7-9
CASSPTQPTAEAFF
TGTGCCAGCAGCCCCACCCAGCCTACAGCAGAAGCTTTCTTT
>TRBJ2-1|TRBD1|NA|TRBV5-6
CASSLRLWDRVANEQFF
TGTGCCAGCAGCTTACGGCTTTGGGACAGGGTTGCGAATGAGCAGTTCTTC